This TCR beta chain derives from a study of tumor-infiltrating lymphocytes in primary liver carcinoma. Background on the study: The neoplasms were of stage T1-T3 N0M0, with dimensions of about 4.2 to 11 cm across. Whole-study findings and limits: Since sampling was bulk and unsorted, CD4+ and CD8+ repertoires were not compared. Less overlap was seen in tumor-adjacent and tumor-blood pairs than in tumor region pairs.

Unsorted whole blood supplied the blood RNA, and germline DNA was isolated too. It was before surgery that roughly 4.1 milliliters of peripheral blood were collected. The CDR3 extends over 15 amino acids. To note about this clonotype: Its antigen is undetermined. Its ends do not fully match the called genes, so a read error is possible.

Production of TCR beta cDNA used approximately 0.45 ug total RNA together with a constant-region primer. Sequencing libraries for TCR beta derived from three nested multiplex PCR rounds that used slightly modified ARM-PCR. A C-beta reverse primer and TRBV1-TRBV30 forward primers served in each of the first two PCR rounds, at ten to eleven cycles apiece. TCRdb passed the multiplex PCR reads through MiXCR, listing each CDR3 protein once. Among under 200,000 distinct CDR3 sequences listed, around three fifths were seen once. This chain connects TRBV12-3 or TRBV12-4 to TRBJ2-5; D is possibly TRBD1 (5 bases). The sequence was collected from a woman in her sixties with primary liver carcinoma and hepatitis B virus infection. The material sequenced was peripheral blood. This chain's CDR3 is CANSDAGSGQETQYF. The CDR3 DNA is TGTGCCAACAGTGATGCCGGGTCAGGGCAAGAGACCCAGTACTTC.